This T cell receptor beta chain was identified in a study of regulatory T cells in long-lasting Graves disease. V was clipped by 3 bases and J by 0 bases, with 8 bases between them. The CDR3 totals 14 residues. This clonotype was seen at least ten times. iRepertoire HTBI primers and Arm-PCR of CDR3 regions built TCR beta libraries. MiXCR was run by TCRdb on the multiplex PCR reads, yielding one entry per CDR3 protein. The sample lists hundreds of thousands of distinct CDR3 sequences, around 17% occurring once. Sample time point: newly diagnosed GD, antithyroid drugs for less than 3 months. Making the TCR library involved RNA that had been extracted from PBMCs. The source of the patients was an endocrinology department in Xi'an, China. This sample also appeared in a second study, on T cells in Graves' hyperthyroidism and ophthalmopathy.

Sample: peripheral blood mononuclear cells (PBMCs), taken at new diagnosis, from a patient treated with antithyroid drugs. V usage is TRBV12-3 or TRBV12-4 and J usage is TRBJ1-2, with D possibly matching TRBD1 (5 bases). This sequence originates from a woman aged 25 to 39 with Graves disease. CDR3 residues: CASSFQGPNYGYTF. CDR3 bases: TGTGCCAGCAGTTTTCAGGGACCTAACTATGGCTACACCTTC.